The 28 T cell receptor beta chains listed next were all sequenced from one sample in a study of T cell responses to AZD1222 COVID-19 vaccine. Sequencing was performed with immunoSEQ multiplex PCR; in TCRdb, only in-frame clones are kept and a portion is missing. The repertoire includes around 180,000 clones, about nine tenths of them detected once, and approximately 2.9% sits in the top ten. The source material was peripheral blood, sampled on day 0 of AZD1222 vaccination. These receptors were taken from an adult in good health.

This chain uses TRBV19 with TRBJ2-1; D gene ambiguous. This CDR3 has 12 amino acids. Germline assignment: CDR1 LNHDA and CDR2 SQIVND (reference sequence). The V gene lost 3 bases and the J gene lost 7 bases, with 7 bases spanning the gap. The CDR3 nucleotides are TGTGCCAGTAGTATTCGACTTAATGAGCAGTTCTTC. Amino acids: CASSIRLNEQFF.

J is TRBJ1-1 and V is TRBV6-5; no reliable D call. CDR1 is MNHEY and CDR2 is SVGAGI in the germline V gene. V gave up 2 bases and J gave up 2 bases, with 9 bases separating them. The CDR3 is 14 residues long. CDR3 loop: CASSYSRINTEAFF. The CDR3 bases are TGTGCCAGCAGTTACAGCCGGATTAACACTGAAGCTTTCTTT.

The chain combines TRBV5-1 with TRBJ2-7; a weak D match, TRBD1 (6 bases). Germline loops: CDR1 SGHRS, CDR2 YFSETQ. The V and J ends lost 3 bases and 3 bases respectively, with 16 bases between them. The length of the CDR3 is 15 residues. DNA for the CDR3: TGCGCCAGCAGCTCTGGACAGAGGGAACTCTACGAGCAGTACTTC. As protein: CASSSGQRELYEQYF.

The rearrangement joins TRBV6-2 or TRBV6-3 to TRBJ2-7; the match to TRBD1 covers 8 bases. CDR1 MNHEY and CDR2 SVGEGT come from the germline V gene. V gave up 0 bases and J gave up 4 bases; unmatched junction bases: 8. This CDR3 is built from 16 residues. This CDR3 reads CASSYSAGQVRYEQYF. For the CDR3, the DNA is TGTGCCAGCAGTTACTCGGCGGGACAGGTCAGGTACGAGCAGTACTTC.

The chain carries TRBV29-1 and TRBJ2-1; D ambiguous. Per germline, CDR1 SQVTM and CDR2 ANQGSEA. This CDR3 has 12 residues. V lost 2 bases and J lost 5, with 7 bases in between. The CDR3 here is CSVERQNNEQFF. Here the CDR3 DNA reads TGCAGCGTTGAAAGGCAGAACAATGAGCAGTTCTTC.

The V call is TRBV9, the J call TRBJ1-2; tentative D call: TRBD1 (5 bases). Germline CDR1 is SGDLS and CDR2 is YYNGEE. The CDR3 totals 12 residues. Trimming left V 4 bases short and J 14 bases short, with 18 bases between. The CDR3 sequence: CASSTPGTVRTF. CDR3 in DNA: TGTGCCAGCAGCACTCCCGGGACCGTCCGGACCTTC.

This clone has only one observation. The chain joins TRBV9 to TRBJ1-1; possibly TRBD1 for D (5 bases). The CDR3 length is 14 residues. Trimming stripped 4 bases from V and 0 bases from J, with 10 bases between. Germline V gives CDR1 SGDLS, CDR2 YYNGEE. CDR3 sequence reads: CASSSGRMNTEAFF. Here the CDR3 DNA reads TGTGCCAGCAGCTCAGGGAGAATGAACACTGAAGCTTTCTTT.

This clone was detected a few times. The chain couples TRBV11-2 to TRBJ2-2; 8 bases fit TRBD2. Germline values: CDR1 SGHAT, CDR2 FQNNGV. V gave up 4 bases and J gave up 1 base; unmatched junction bases: 5. The CDR3 runs 16 residues. The CDR3 reads CASSWTGTRNTGELFF. For the CDR3, the DNA is TGTGCCAGCAGCTGGACCGGGACTAGGAACACCGGGGAGCTGTTTTTT.

The chain couples TRBV29-1 to TRBJ1-5; 7 bases align to TRBD1. Germline CDR1 is SQVTM and CDR2 is ANQGSEA. Unmatched junction bases numbered 5, after V lost 6 bases and J lost 0 bases. The CDR3 is 14 residues long. The CDR3 DNA reads TGCAGCGTGTCCGGGACAGATAGCAATCAGCCCCAGCATTTT. Its translation is CSVSGTDSNQPQHF.

The gene calls are TRBV6-5 and TRBJ2-7; 9 nucleotides align to TRBD1. V was clipped by 6 bases and J by 2 bases; unmatched bases: 2. This CDR3 contains 13 residues. CDR1 is MNHEY and CDR2 is SVGAGI in the germline V gene. The CDR3 DNA sequence: TGTGCCAGCAGGGGGACAGGGACCTACGAGCAGTACTTC. It specifies CASRGTGTYEQYF.

The chain recombines TRBV6-5 with TRBJ1-1; TRBD1 is a possible D gene (5 bases). Germline-derived CDR1 and CDR2 are MNHEY and SVGAGI. This CDR3 region has 13 residues. Between the trimmed V and J ends, which lost 4 bases and 3 bases, there was a span of 9 bases. The CDR3 here is CASSFGGDTEAFF. The CDR3 DNA sequence: TGTGCCAGCAGTTTTGGGGGGGACACTGAAGCTTTCTTT.

The gene calls are TRBV3-1 (or the pseudogene TRBV3-2) and TRBJ2-1, with a possible D match to TRBD1 (7 bases). The CDR3 sequence is 14 residues long. V lost 3 bases and J lost 6, with 12 bases in between. Germline CDR1 and CDR2: LGHDT and YNNKEL (reference sequence). The DNA for the CDR3 is TGTGCCAGCAGCCAGGCAGGGGGGATCAATGAGCAGTTCTTC. Its protein product is CASSQAGGINEQFF.

This clone was counted a single time. The V gene is TRBV19, the J gene TRBJ1-2; no reliable D call. The CDR3 runs 15 residues. Trimming shortened V by 0 bases and J by 4 bases, and 12 bases separated the two germline ends. Germline loops: CDR1 LNHDA, CDR2 SQIVND (reference sequence). CDR3 nucleotides: TGTGCCAGTAGTATAGAACTCGCGACCCTCTATGGCTACACCTTC. Its translation: CASSIELATLYGYTF.

Written as DNA, the CDR3 is TGCAGCGTTGTCCCCACAGGGGGCTGGAAGACCCAGTACTTC. Its protein is CSVVPTGGWKTQYF. The rearrangement links TRBV29-1 to TRBJ2-5, with 9 bases fitting TRBD1. V was pared by 4 bases and J by 6 bases, with 9 bases of the junction left unmatched. In germline, CDR1 is SQVTM, CDR2 ANQGSEA. The CDR3 loop spans 14 amino acids.

DNA of the CDR3: TGTGCCAGCAGCCAAGACCTCTGGGGCTACGAGCAGTACTTC. This codes for CASSQDLWGYEQYF. The chain joins TRBV3-1 (or the pseudogene TRBV3-2) to TRBJ2-7, with D unclear. The CDR3 totals 14 residues. V lost 0 bases and J 3 bases, leaving 9 bases between the germline ends. Germline V gives CDR1 LGHDT, CDR2 YNNKEL (reference sequence).

The chain recombines TRBV5-4 with TRBJ1-1; TRBD1 aligns across 9 bases. With 4 bases clipped from V and 4 bases from J, the junction kept 8 bases outside the gene matches. Germline V gene sequence: CDR1 SGHNT, CDR2 YYREEE (reference sequence). CDR3 length equals 15 residues. CDR3 DNA: TGTGCCAGCAGCCCAATACAGGGGGCCAGCACTGAAGCTTTCTTT. Translated: CASSPIQGASTEAFF.

V and J are TRBV6-4 and TRBJ2-1, with 7 bases that match TRBD1. This CDR3 contains 14 residues. Germline CDR1 MRHNA, CDR2 SNTAGT. The J segment lost 8 bases and the V segment lost 3 bases, leaving 7 bases of the junction unmatched. The CDR3: CASSEYRDRDEQFF. The DNA of the CDR3 is TGTGCCAGCAGTGAATACCGAGACAGGGATGAGCAGTTCTTC.

This chain connects TRBV7-9 to TRBJ2-7; TRBD2 is a possible D gene (5 bases). The CDR3 is 14 residues long. The V gene's germline CDR1 is SEHNR and CDR2 FQNEAQ (reference sequence). Between the trimmed V and J ends, which lost 5 bases and 4 bases, there was a span of 15 bases. In nucleotides, the CDR3 is TGTGCCAGCAGCCACCAGACCCCGGGATACGAGCAGTACTTC. Protein: CASSHQTPGYEQYF.

This sequence joins TRBV20-1 and TRBJ1-2, with D possibly matching TRBD1 (5 bases). This CDR3 is built from 11 residues. The germline V and J ends were trimmed by 8 bases and 3 bases, with 10 bases remaining between them. Germline lookup yields CDR1 DFQATT and CDR2 SNEGSKA (reference sequence). The CDR3 coding sequence is TGCAGTCCCCAGGGCGACTATGGCTACACCTTC. Translating it yields CSPQGDYGYTF.

The chain couples TRBV30 to TRBJ1-5; 10 bases agree with TRBD1. Germline-derived CDR1 and CDR2 are GTSNPN and SVGIG (reference sequence). J was trimmed by 1 base and V by 3 bases; bases with no gene match: 6. The CDR3 is 16 residues long. The CDR3 DNA reads as TGTGCCTGGAGAGAATCGGGACAGGGGAGCAATCAGCCCCAGCATTTT. Translated: CAWRESGQGSNQPQHF.

The chain has TRBV6-5 and TRBJ2-3; TRBD1 matches at 7 bases. This CDR3 is built from 16 residues. V shed 2 bases, J shed 1 base, and the junction held 6 bases outside the gene matches. In germline, CDR1 is MNHEY, CDR2 SVGAGI. The CDR3 coding sequence is TGTGCCAGCAGTTACAGAGGGGGCCTAGGCACAGATACGCAGTATTTT. This encodes CASSYRGGLGTDTQYF.

The chain recombines TRBV2 with TRBJ2-1; TRBD1 matches at 7 bases. Germline assignment: CDR1 SNHLY and CDR2 FYNNEI. The trim removed 0 bases at V and 9 bases at J, leaving 2 bases unmatched. This CDR3 spans 13 amino acids. The CDR3 DNA sequence: TGTGCCAGCAGTGAAGCAGGGGGCGGTGAGCAGTTCTTC. Protein: CASSEAGGGEQFF.

The V and J genes are TRBV7-2 and TRBJ2-2; no definite D call. CDR3 length equals 15 residues. Germline CDR1 is SGHTA and CDR2 is FQGNSA. The ends were cut back, 8 bases at V and 0 bases at J, with 13 bases in the middle. The CDR3 nucleotides are TGTGCCAGCCGTATACCCCGGGCGAACACCGGGGAGCTGTTTTTT. It specifies CASRIPRANTGELFF.

The count of this clone is one. The chain uses TRBV4-3 and TRBJ1-6; no clear D gene. V lost 1 base to trimming and J lost 3 bases, with 13 bases between them. The CDR3 is 17 residues long. Per germline, CDR1 LGHNA and CDR2 YSLEER. CDR3 DNA sequence: TGCGCCAGCAGCCAAGTGGGGAGGGAGCACTATAATTCACCCCTCCACTTT. Its protein product is CASSQVGREHYNSPLHF.

The chain is built from TRBV14 and TRBJ2-1, with D possibly being TRBD2 (6 bases). The V end lost 8 bases, the J end lost 3 bases, and 23 bases lay between the germline ends. The CDR3 has 17 amino acids. CDR1 is SGHDN, CDR2 FVKESK, per germline. The CDR3 bases are TGTGCCAGCGGTGCCCCCAGTGGGATGGGGGGCTACAATGAGCAGTTCTTC. As protein: CASGAPSGMGGYNEQFF.

The J gene is TRBJ2-3, the V gene TRBV6-5; maybe TRBD2 (5 bases). This CDR3 region has 11 residues. V was shortened by 7 bases and J by 5 bases, with 7 bases between the two germline ends. The germline V gene has CDR1 MNHEY and CDR2 SVGAGI. Here the CDR3 reads CASTEVDTQYF. CDR3 DNA sequence: TGTGCCAGCACGGAGGTAGATACGCAGTATTTT.

V and J are TRBV11-1 and TRBJ2-3; D is possibly TRBD1 (5 bases). Germline lookup yields CDR1 SGHAT and CDR2 FQDESV (reference sequence). Trimming removed 1 base from V and 1 base from J, with 6 bases in between. CDR3 length: 14 amino acids. In DNA, the CDR3 is TGTGCCAGCAGCTTAGGCAGGGGCACAGATACGCAGTATTTT. Protein: CASSLGRGTDTQYF.

The chain employs TRBV2 and TRBJ1-1; D uncertain. Germline V gene sequence: CDR1 SNHLY, CDR2 FYNNEI. This CDR3 region has 12 residues. The V gene lost 3 bases and the J gene lost 1 base, with 3 bases spanning the gap. CDR3 DNA sequence: TGTGCCAGCAGTGACAAGAACACTGAAGCTTTCTTT. This codes for CASSDKNTEAFF.